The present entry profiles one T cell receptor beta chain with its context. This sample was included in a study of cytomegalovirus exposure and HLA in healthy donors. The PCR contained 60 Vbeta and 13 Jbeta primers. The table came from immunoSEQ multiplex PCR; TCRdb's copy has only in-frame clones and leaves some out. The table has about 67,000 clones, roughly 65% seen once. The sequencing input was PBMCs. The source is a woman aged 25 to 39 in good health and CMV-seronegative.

The CDR3 sequence: CASSYGTGQAKGYTF. DNA of the CDR3: TGTGCCAGCAGTTACGGGACCGGACAGGCGAAAGGCTACACCTTC. The chain recombines TRBV6-5 with TRBJ1-2; 7 bases map to TRBD1. The trim removed 2 bases at V and 8 bases at J, leaving 11 bases unmatched. The CDR3 is 15 residues long. CDR1 and CDR2 (germline): MNHEY, SVGAGI.